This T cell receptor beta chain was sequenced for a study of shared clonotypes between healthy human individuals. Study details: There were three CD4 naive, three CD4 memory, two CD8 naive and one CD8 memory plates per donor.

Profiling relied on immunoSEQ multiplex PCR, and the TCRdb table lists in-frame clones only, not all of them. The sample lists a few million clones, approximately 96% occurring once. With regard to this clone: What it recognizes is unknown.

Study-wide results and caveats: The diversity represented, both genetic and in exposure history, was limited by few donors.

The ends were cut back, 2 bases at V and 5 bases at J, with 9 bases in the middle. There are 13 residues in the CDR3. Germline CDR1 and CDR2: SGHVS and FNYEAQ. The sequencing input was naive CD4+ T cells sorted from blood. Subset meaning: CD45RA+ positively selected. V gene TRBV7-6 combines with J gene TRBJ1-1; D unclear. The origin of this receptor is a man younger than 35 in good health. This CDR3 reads CASSLSIGTEAFF. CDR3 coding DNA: TGTGCCAGCAGCTTAAGTATTGGAACTGAAGCTTTCTTT. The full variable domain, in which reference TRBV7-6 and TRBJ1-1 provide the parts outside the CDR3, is GAGVSQSPRYKVTKRGQDVALRCDPISGHVSLYWYRQALGQGPEFLTYFNYEAQQDKSGLPNDRFSAERPEGSISTLTIQRTEQRDSAMYRCASSLSIGTEAFFGQGTRLTVV.